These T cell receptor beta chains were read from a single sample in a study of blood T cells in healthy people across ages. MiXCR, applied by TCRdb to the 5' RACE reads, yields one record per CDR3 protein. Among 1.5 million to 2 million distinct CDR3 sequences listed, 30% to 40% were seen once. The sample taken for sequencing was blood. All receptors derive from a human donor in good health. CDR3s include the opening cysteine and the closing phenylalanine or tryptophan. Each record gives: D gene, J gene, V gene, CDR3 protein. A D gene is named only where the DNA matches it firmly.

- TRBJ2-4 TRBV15 CATSRVRESTKNIQYF
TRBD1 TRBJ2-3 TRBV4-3 CASSQVGTGGRWLADTQYF
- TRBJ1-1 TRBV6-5 CASGRVLTEAFF
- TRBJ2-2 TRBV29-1 CSVLSPNAGELFF
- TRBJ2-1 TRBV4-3 CASSQDHQGPSSYNEQFF
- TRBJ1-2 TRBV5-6 CASSFGLPGGRYGYTF
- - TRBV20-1 CSARWGREQYF
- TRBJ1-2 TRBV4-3 CASSQDMRGYSYTF
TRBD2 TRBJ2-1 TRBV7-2 CASSLSAAGDSSYNEQFF
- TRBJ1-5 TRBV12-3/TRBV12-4 CASSRQESQPQHF
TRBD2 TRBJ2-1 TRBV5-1 CASSLSGGVHNEQFF
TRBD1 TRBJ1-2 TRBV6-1 CASRTGTGWNYGYTF
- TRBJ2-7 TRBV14 CASSQPDGTYEQYF
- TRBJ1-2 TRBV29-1 CSVDLQRFNYGYTF
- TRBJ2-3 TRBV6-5 CASKNSLGTDTQYF
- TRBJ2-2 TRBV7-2 CASSPSLFGERFF
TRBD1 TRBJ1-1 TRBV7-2 CASSRDRFTEAFF
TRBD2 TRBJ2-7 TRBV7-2 CASHTSGGLSYEQYF
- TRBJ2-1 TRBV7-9 CASSLDRSVNEQFF
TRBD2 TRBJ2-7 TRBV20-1 CSARARGGLAGYSYEQYF
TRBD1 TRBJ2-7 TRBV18 CASSPQQGVSYEQYF
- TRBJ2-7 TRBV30 CAWSASYEQYF
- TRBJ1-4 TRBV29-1 CSGHGTENEKLFF
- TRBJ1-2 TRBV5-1 CASSLGLTNRYGYTF
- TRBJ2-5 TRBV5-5 CASSAHAGETQYF
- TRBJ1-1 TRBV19 CASTAPNLIWNTEAFF
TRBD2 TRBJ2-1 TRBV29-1 CSVETIAGGREQFF
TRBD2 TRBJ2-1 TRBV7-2 CASSSAGTSGEDEQFF
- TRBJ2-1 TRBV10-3 CAIMAHTGYNEQFF
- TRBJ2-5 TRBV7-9 CASSVSGGLQTETQYF
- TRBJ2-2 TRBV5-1 CASTEGHLTNTGELFF
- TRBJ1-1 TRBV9 CASSPGVREGTEAFF
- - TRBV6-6 CASTGTRDNEQYF
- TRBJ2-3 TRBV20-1 CSARDFRVTDTQYF
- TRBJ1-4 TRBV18 CASSPEMGNEKLFF
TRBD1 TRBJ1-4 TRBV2 CASSRRGTGGEKLFF
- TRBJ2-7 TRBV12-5 CASGRDTYYEQYF
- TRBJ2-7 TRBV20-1 CSARDRLGCDEQYF
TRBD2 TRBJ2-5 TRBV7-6 CASSFFAGGPRETQYF
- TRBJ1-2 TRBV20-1 CSAQRAVGSRGYTF
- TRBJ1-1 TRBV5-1 CASMLGHMNTEAFF
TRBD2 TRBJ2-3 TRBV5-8 CASVLWGGATDTQYF
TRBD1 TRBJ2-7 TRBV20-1 CSAADRDRDYEQYF
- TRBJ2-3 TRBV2 CASSLTDSQYF
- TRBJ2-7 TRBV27 CASSGTPFGRIPYEQYF
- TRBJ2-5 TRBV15 CATSQGDQETQYF
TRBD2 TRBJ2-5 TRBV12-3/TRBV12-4 CASSLRGGAPETQYF
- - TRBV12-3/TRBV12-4 CASSFFRGATQAYEQYF
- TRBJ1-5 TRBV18 CASSPGLGGNQPQHF
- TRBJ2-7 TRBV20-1 CSARDLTATFYEQYF
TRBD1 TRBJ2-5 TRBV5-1 CASSFVGTGEQTYF
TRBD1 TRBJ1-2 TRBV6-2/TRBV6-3 CASSYPEDRSYGYTF
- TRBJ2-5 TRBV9 CASSVGAGYQETQYF
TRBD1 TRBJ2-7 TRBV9 CASSPWDSSYEQYF